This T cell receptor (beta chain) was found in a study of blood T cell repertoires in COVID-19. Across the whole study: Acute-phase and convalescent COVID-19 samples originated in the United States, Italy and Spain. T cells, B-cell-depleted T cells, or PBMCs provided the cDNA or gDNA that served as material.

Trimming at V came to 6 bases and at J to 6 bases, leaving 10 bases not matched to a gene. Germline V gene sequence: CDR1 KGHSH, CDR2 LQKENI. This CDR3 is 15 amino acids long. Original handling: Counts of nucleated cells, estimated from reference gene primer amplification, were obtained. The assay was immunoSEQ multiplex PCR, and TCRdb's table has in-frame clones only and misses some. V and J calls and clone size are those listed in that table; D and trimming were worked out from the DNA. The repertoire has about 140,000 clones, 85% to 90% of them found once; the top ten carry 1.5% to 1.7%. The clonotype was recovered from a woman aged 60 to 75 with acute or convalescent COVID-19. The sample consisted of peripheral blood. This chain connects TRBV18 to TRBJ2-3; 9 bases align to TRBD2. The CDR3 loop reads CASSSGLALMDTQYF. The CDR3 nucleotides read TGTGCCAGCTCGTCGGGACTAGCCCTTATGGATACGCAGTATTTT.